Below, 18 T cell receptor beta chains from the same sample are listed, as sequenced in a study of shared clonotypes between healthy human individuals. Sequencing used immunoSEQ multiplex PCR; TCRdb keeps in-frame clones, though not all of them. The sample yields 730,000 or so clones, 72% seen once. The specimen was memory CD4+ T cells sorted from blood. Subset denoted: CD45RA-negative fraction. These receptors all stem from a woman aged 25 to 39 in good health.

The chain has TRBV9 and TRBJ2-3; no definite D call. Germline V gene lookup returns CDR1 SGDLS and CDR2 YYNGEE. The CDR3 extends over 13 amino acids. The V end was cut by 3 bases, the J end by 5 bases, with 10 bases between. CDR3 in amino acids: CASSENWGDTQYF. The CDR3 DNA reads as TGTGCCAGCAGCGAGAATTGGGGAGATACGCAGTATTTT. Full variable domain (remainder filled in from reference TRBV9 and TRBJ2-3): DSGVTQTPKHLITATGQRVTLRCSPRSGDLSVYWYQQSLDQGLQFLIQYYNGEERAKGNILERFSAQQFPDLHSELNLSSLELGDSALYFCASSENWGDTQYFGPGTRLTVL.

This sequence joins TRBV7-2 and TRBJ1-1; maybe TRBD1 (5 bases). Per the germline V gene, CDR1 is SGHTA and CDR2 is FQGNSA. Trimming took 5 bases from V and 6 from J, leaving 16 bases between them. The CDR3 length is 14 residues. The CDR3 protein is CASSLPWGIAEAFF. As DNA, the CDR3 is TGTGCCAGCAGCCTACCGTGGGGCATCGCTGAAGCTTTCTTT.

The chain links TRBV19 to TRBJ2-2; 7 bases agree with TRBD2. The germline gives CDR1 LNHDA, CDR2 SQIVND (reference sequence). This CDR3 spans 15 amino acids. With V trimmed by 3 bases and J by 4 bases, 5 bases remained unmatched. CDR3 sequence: CASSMLAGATGELFF. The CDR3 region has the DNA TGTGCCAGTAGTATGTTAGCGGGCGCCACCGGGGAGCTGTTTTTT.

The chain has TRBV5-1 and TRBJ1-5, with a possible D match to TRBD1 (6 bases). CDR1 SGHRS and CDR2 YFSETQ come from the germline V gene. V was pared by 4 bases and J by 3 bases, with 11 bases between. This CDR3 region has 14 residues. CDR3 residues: CASSPQGINQPQHF. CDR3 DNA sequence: TGCGCCAGCAGCCCACAGGGAATCAATCAGCCCCAGCATTTT.

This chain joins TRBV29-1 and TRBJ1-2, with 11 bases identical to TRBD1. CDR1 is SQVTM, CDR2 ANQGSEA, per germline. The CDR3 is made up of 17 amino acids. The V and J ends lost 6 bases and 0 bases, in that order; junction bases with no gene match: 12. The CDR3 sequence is CSVEDRGRPQANYGYTF. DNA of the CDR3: TGCAGCGTAGAGGACAGGGGGCGGCCCCAGGCTAACTATGGCTACACCTTC.

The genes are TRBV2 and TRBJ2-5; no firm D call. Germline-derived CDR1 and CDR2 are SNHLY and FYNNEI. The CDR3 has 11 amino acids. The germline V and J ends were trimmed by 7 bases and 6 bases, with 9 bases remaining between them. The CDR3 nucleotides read TGTGCCAGCACACCGTCAAAGACCCAGTACTTC. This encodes CASTPSKTQYF.

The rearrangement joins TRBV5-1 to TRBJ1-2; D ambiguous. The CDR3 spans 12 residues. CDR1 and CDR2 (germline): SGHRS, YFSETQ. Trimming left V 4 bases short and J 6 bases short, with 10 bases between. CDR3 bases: TGCGCCAGCAGCCCGGACGGGGATGGCTACACCTTC. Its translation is CASSPDGDGYTF.

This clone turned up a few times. The chain's CDR3 is CASSLRFGAGNQPQHF. Here the CDR3 DNA reads TGTGCCAGTAGCCTCCGGTTCGGGGCTGGAAATCAGCCCCAGCATTTT. The chain joins TRBV19 to TRBJ1-5; possibly TRBD1 for D (5 bases). The CDR3 runs to 16 residues. V was cut by 6 bases and J by 4 bases, with 19 bases left in between. Germline V gene lookup returns CDR1 LNHDA and CDR2 SQIVND (reference sequence).

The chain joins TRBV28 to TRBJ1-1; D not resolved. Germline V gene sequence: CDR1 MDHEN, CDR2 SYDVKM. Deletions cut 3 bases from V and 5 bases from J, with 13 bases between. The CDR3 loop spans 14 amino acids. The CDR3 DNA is TGTGCCAGCAGTTTGCGGCCTGCTGGGACTGAAGCTTTCTTT. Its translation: CASSLRPAGTEAFF.

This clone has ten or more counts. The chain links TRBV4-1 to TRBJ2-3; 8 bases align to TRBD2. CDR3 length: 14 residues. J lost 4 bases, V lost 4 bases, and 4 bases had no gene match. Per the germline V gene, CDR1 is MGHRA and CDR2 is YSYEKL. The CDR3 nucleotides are TGCGCCAGCAGCCCGGGACTAGGTGCAGATACGCAGTATTTT. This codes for CASSPGLGADTQYF.

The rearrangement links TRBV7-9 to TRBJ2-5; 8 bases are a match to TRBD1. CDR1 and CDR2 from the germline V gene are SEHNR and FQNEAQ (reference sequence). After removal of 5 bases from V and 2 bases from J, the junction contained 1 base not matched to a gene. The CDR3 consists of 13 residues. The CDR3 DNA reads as TGTGCCAGCAGCCGGGACAGGCAAGAGACCCAGTACTTC. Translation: CASSRDRQETQYF.

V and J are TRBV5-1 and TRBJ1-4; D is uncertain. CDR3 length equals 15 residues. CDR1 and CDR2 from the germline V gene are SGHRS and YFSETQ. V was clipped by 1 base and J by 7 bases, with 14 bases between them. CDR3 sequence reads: CASSLSPALSEKLFF. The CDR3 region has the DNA TGCGCCAGCAGCTTGAGCCCGGCCCTGAGTGAAAAACTGTTTTTT.

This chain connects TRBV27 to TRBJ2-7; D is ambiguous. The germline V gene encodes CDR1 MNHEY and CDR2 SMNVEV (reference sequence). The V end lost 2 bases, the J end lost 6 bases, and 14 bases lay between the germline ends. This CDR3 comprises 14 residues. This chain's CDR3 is CASSLDPTAAEQYF. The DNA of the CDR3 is TGTGCCAGCAGTTTAGACCCTACAGCCGCCGAGCAGTACTTC.

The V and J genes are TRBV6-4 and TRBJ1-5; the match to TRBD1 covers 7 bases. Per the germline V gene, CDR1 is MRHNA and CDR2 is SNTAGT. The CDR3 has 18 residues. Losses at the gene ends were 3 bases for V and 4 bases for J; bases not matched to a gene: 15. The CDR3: CASSEGADRLHYNQPQHF. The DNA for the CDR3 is TGTGCCAGCAGTGAGGGGGCGGACAGGCTTCACTATAATCAGCCCCAGCATTTT.

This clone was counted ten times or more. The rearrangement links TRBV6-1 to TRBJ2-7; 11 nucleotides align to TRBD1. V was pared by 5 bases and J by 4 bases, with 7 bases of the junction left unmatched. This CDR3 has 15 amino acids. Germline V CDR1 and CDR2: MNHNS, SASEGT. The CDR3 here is CASSQPGQGGYEQYF. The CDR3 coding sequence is TGTGCCAGCAGTCAGCCGGGACAGGGGGGGTACGAGCAGTACTTC.

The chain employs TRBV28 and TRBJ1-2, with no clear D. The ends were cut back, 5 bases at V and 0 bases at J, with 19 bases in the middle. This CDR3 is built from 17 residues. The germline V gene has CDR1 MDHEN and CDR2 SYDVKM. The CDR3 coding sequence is TGTGCCAGCAGTCCTACCCCCCGGGTTTCAGCTAACTATGGCTACACCTTC. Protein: CASSPTPRVSANYGYTF.

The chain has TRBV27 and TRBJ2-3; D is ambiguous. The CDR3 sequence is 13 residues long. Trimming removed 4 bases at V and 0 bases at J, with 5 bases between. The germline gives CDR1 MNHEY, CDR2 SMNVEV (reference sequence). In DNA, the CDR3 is TGTGCCAGCAGTTCGGACAGCACAGATACGCAGTATTTT. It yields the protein CASSSDSTDTQYF.

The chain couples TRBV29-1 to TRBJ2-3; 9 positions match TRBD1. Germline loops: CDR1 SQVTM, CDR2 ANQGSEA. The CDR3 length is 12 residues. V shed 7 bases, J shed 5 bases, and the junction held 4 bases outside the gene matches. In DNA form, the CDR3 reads TGCAGCGAACAGGGGGCGGAAGATACGCAGTATTTT. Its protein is CSEQGAEDTQYF.